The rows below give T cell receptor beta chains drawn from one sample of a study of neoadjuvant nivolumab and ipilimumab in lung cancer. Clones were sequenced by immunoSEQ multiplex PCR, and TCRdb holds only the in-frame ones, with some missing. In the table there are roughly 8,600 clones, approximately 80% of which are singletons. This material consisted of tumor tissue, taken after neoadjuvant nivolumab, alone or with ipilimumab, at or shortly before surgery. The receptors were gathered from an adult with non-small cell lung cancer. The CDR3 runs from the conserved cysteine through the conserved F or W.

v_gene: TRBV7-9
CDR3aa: CASSPYYPLSHEQYF

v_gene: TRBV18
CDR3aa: CASSPPSTPKNIQYF

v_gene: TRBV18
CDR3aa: CASSPSGTINSPLHF

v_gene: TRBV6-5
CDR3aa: CASRPGQGRGYTF

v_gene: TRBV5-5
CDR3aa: CASSLLATNEKLFF

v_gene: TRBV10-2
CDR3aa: CASSPGLNFYEQYF

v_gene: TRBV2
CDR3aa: CASGEEHSGQPQHF

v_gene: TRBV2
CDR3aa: CASSESLAGGEQYF

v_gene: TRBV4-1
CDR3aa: CASSQELVNTEAFF

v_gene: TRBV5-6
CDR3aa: CASSTRLGAGKAFF

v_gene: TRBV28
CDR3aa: CASSSSYIRVAKTGSPLHF

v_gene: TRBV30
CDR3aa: CAWSYGRAYTGELFF

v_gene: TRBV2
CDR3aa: CASSERTAYEQYF

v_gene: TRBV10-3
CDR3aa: CAISGERNQPQHF

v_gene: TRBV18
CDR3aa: CASSPSGGGAADTQYF

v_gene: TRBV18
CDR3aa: CASSPLQWDTEAFF

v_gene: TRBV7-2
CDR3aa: CASSQGPSFGYTF

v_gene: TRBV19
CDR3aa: CASSILQGAYEQYF

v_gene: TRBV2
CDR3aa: CASSEIKGPDGYTF

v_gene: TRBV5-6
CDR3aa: CASSLSSENEKLFF

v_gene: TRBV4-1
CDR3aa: CASSPESVGEKLFF

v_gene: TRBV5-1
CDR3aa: CASSSGTSRRETQYF

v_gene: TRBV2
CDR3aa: CASSEKGAEGYTF

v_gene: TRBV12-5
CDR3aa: CASGFQGGPPYF

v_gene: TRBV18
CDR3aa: CASTRDRTSEELFF

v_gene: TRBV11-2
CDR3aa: CASSFSRTTNTEAFF

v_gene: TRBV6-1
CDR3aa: CASRRDGTSHTEAFF

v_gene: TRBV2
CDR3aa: CASSTQGTQETQYF

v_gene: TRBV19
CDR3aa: CASSIYATGTGTGANVLTF

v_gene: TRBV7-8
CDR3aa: CASSLRPPGLAGVEQYF

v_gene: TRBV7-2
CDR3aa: CASSPNVRSYNEQFF

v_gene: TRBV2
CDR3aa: CASRTGSQETQYF

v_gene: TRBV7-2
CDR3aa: CASSLLAGEYNEQFF

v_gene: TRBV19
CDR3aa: CASSIDLQGHGYTF

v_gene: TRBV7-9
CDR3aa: CASSPPGQGWIQEAFF

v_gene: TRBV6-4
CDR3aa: CASSPRRAGTGELFF

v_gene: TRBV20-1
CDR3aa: CSARTGNEQYF

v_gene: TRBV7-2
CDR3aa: CASSTRGGGQEKLFF

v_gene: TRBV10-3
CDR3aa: CAISGLQGGGYTF

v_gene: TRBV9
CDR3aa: CASSLANGGGGETQYF

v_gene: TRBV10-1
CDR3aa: CASSDGNTYEQYF

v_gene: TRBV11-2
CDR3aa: CASTTTGRGGYEQYF

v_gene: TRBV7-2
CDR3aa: CASSLVLYGYTF

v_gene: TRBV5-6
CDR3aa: CASSLDKQGNMLNTIYF

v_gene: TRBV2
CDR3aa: CASSGPPGQGAGSGYF

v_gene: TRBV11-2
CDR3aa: CASSLTGPYNEQFF

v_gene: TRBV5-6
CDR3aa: CASSPPSNTGELFF

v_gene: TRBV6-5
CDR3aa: CASRHVLENTEAFF

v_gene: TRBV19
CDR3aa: CASSMVAASSTDTQYF

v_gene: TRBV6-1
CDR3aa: CASSEFLTQHF

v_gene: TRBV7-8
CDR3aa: CASSFTLSNGYTF

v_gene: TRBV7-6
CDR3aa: CASSPPGVAGVRTKAYF

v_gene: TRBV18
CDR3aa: CASSPPGVYERTGSGYTF

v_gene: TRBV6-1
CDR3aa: CASDRGNTGELFF

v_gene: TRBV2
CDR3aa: CASSVIGFSYNEQFF